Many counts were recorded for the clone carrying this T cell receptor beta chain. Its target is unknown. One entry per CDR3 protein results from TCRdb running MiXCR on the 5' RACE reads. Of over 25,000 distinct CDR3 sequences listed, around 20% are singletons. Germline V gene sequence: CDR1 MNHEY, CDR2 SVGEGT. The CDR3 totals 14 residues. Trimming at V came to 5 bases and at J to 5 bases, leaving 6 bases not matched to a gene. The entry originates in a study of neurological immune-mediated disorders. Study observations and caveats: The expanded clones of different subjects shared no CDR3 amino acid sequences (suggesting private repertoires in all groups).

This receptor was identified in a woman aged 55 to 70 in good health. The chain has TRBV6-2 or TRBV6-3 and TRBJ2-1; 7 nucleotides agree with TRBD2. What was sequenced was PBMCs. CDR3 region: CASSRLANHNEQFF. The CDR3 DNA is TGTGCCAGCAGTCGACTAGCAAACCACAATGAGCAGTTCTTC.